Each of the 3 T cell receptor beta chains below was sequenced from the same sample in a study of cytomegalovirus exposure and HLA in healthy donors (dated by TCRdb to the late 2010s). Receptor libraries were prepared by the immunoSEQ multiplex PCR assay. The multiplex PCR relied on a mix of 60 forward primers for TCR Vbeta segments and 13 reverse primers for TCR Jbeta segments. The source is immuneACCESS, and TCRdb retained only in-frame sequences with V and J called. Part of the clones is not carried over; for the studies checked, unresolved V genes explain less than half of this, and the remainder is unexplained. This sample has about 140,000 clones in its table, and about 80% of those were observed once. The ten largest clonotypes hold around 5.9% of the sample. Material: PBMCs. Every receptor here comes from a woman aged 40 to 50 in good health and CMV-seropositive.

Concerning this clone: One end of the junction does not line up with germline, which may come from a read error. The rearrangement joins TRBV19 to TRBJ2-3; weak D call: TRBD1 (6 bases). This CDR3 region has 15 residues. The germline CDR1 and CDR2 sequences are LNHDA and SQIVND (reference sequence). CDR3: CASRIGAGGTDTQYF. CDR3 bases: TGTGCCAGTAGAATAGGGGCAGGGGGCACAGATACGCAGTATTTT. The full variable domain, in which reference TRBV19 and TRBJ2-3 provide the parts outside the CDR3, is DGGITQSPKYLFRKEGQNVTLSCEQNLNHDAMYWYRQDPGQGLRLIYYSQIVNDFQKGDIAEGYSVSREKKESFPLTVTSAQKNPTAFYLCASRIGAGGTDTQYFGPGTRLTVL.

The genes are TRBV5-1 and TRBJ1-2, with 8 bases lining up with TRBD1. Trimming cost V 4 bases and J 5 bases; bases outside gene matches: 4. CDR3 length: 13 amino acids. CDR1 is SGHRS, CDR2 YFSETQ, per germline. CDR3 region: CASSKDREYGYTF. DNA of the CDR3: TGCGCCAGCAGCAAGGACAGGGAGTATGGCTACACCTTC.

The J gene is TRBJ2-1, the V gene TRBV6-1, with 8 bases fitting TRBD1. With V trimmed by 2 bases and J by 14 bases, 5 bases remained unmatched. Germline V gene data show CDR1 as MNHNS and CDR2 as SASEGT. CDR3 length: 12 residues. This CDR3 is CASSEPGQVKFF. In DNA, the CDR3 is TGTGCCAGCAGTGAACCGGGACAGGTGAAGTTCTTC.